This T cell receptor beta chain is from a study of graft-versus-host responses after intestinal transplantation. Overall study: Isolated intestinal, liver-intestinal, or multivisceral transplants had been given to the recipients.

Study-wide findings and caveats: Subjects displaying graft-donor T cell macrochimerism possessed elevated graft-versus-host to host-versus-graft clonal ratios inside allografts.

Here immunoSEQ multiplex PCR was the method, and the copy in TCRdb shows in-frame clones only, minus some. The data hold 10,000 to 15,000 clones, with 84% observed a single time. This clone has more than one count but fewer than ten. Antigen unknown. Specimen: PBMCs, collected around 300 days after intestinal transplant. The sequence was obtained from a human patient who received an intestinal transplant, so some T cells may come from the graft donor.

The CDR3 coding sequence is TGTGCCACCAGCAGAGATCTGGCGGGACCAGAGACCCAGTACTTC. It is translated as CATSRDLAGPETQYF. The rearrangement joins TRBV15 to TRBJ2-5; the D gene is possibly TRBD2 (6 bases). Trimming removed 0 bases from V and 4 bases from J, with 12 bases in between. Germline CDR1 is LNHNV and CDR2 is YYDKDF (reference sequence). This CDR3 region has 15 residues.